The 22 T cell receptor beta chains below come from one sample, sequenced in a study of blood T cell repertoires in COVID-19. Assay: immunoSEQ multiplex PCR; the TCRdb copy retains only in-frame clones and omits some. The data contain approximately 330,000 clones, 70% to 90% of them singletons. Sequencing used peripheral blood. Every receptor here comes from a woman aged 45 to 65 with active or convalescent COVID-19.

The V call is TRBV12-3 or TRBV12-4, the J call TRBJ1-2, with D uncertain. V lost 1 base, J lost 0 bases, and 3 bases lay in between. The CDR3 has 13 amino acids. CDR3 region: CASSLGPNYGYTF. The CDR3 region has the DNA TGTGCCAGCAGTTTAGGGCCTAACTATGGCTACACCTTC.

The gene calls are TRBV6-4 and TRBJ1-1; 9 nucleotides agree with TRBD1. Germline V gene sequence: CDR1 MRHNA, CDR2 SNTAGT. The CDR3 loop spans 18 amino acids. Germline trimming cut 2 bases from V and 0 bases from J; bases unmatched to any gene: 10. The CDR3: CASSDTNRDRVMNTEAFF. The CDR3 DNA reads TGTGCCAGCAGTGACACTAACCGGGACAGGGTAATGAACACTGAAGCTTTCTTT.

The rearrangement links TRBV3-1 (or the pseudogene TRBV3-2) to TRBJ1-1; 8 bases align to TRBD1. Germline V lookup: CDR1 LGHDT, CDR2 YNNKEL (reference sequence). The CDR3 has 15 amino acids. V dropped 1 base and J dropped 3; count of bases not matched to a gene: 4. CDR3 bases: TGTGCCAGCAGCCAAGTCAGGGGGCACCACACTGAAGCTTTCTTT. Translating gives CASSQVRGHHTEAFF.

The chain uses TRBV4-3 and TRBJ2-5, with 9 bases that match TRBD2. The CDR3 length is 16 residues. Per the germline V gene, CDR1 is LGHNA and CDR2 is YSLEER. Trimming removed 0 bases from V and 3 bases from J; junction bases left unmatched: 5. This chain's CDR3 is CASSQDLASGEETQYF. The CDR3 DNA is TGCGCCAGCAGCCAAGATCTTGCTAGCGGGGAAGAGACCCAGTACTTC.

The chain uses TRBV7-3 and TRBJ2-2, with D tentatively TRBD2 (6 bases). This CDR3 comprises 13 residues. The V gene's germline CDR1 is SGHTA and CDR2 FQGTGA. With 2 bases removed from V and 8 bases from J, the gap between germline ends came to 9 bases. The CDR3: CASSLPSVGELFF. The CDR3 bases are TGTGCCAGCAGCTTACCTAGCGTTGGGGAGCTGTTTTTT.

V is TRBV28 and J is TRBJ1-2; D is uncertain. CDR1 is MDHEN and CDR2 is SYDVKM in the germline V gene. V lost 9 bases and J 1 base, leaving 12 bases between the germline ends. CDR3 length: 13 residues. CDR3 loop: CASSVNFNYGYTF. In DNA form, the CDR3 reads TGTGCCAGTTCCGTAAATTTTAACTATGGCTACACCTTC.

V gene TRBV5-4 combines with J gene TRBJ1-2; D perhaps matches TRBD1 (6 bases). The germline V and J ends were trimmed by 5 bases and 8 bases, with 19 bases remaining between them. Germline CDR1 is SGHNT and CDR2 is YYREEE (reference sequence). The CDR3 covers 14 residues. The CDR3 region is CASRVDSQRGGYTF. CDR3 bases: TGTGCCAGCAGGGTGGACAGTCAGAGAGGGGGCTACACCTTC.

The chain joins TRBV28 to TRBJ1-2, with D possibly matching TRBD1 (6 bases). Germline assignment: CDR1 MDHEN and CDR2 SYDVKM. The V and J ends lost 3 bases and 5 bases respectively, with 16 bases between them. This CDR3 has 15 residues. The CDR3 DNA sequence: TGTGCCAGCAGTTTTCCGGGGGGGGCTAGGTATGGCTACACCTTC. The encoded protein is CASSFPGGARYGYTF.

V is TRBV30 and J is TRBJ1-2; weak D call: TRBD1 (5 bases). CDR1 GTSNPN and CDR2 SVGIG come from the germline V gene (reference sequence). This CDR3 region has 13 residues. Trimming removed 5 bases at V and 8 bases at J, with 18 bases between. The CDR3 loop is CAWGQSRSYGYTF. DNA of the CDR3: TGTGCCTGGGGACAATCGAGGTCTTACGGCTACACCTTC.

The chain employs TRBV29-1 and TRBJ1-1; 7 bases align to TRBD1. Losses at the gene ends were 4 bases for V and 5 bases for J; bases not matched to a gene: 10. CDR3 size: 14 residues. Germline CDR1 is SQVTM and CDR2 is ANQGSEA. Here the CDR3 DNA reads TGCAGCGTTGGTGTAAGGGCAGGGGGGACTGAAGCTTTCTTT. This codes for CSVGVRAGGTEAFF.

The chain has TRBV5-6 and TRBJ2-7; D ambiguous. Per germline, CDR1 SGHDT and CDR2 YYEEEE. V shed 7 bases and J shed 2 bases, with 25 bases lying between them. The CDR3 is 17 residues long. The CDR3 loop reads CASLPVGENLIPYEQYF. The CDR3, as DNA: TGTGCCAGCCTACCAGTCGGAGAAAACCTTATCCCCTACGAGCAGTACTTC.

J is TRBJ1-5 and V is TRBV28, with D perhaps matching TRBD1 (5 bases). CDR3 size: 15 residues. CDR1 and CDR2 from the germline V gene are MDHEN and SYDVKM. Trimming shortened V by 5 bases and J by 3 bases, and 14 bases separated the two germline ends. CDR3 in amino acids: CASSPATEINQPQHF. In nucleotides, the CDR3 is TGTGCCAGCAGTCCTGCGACAGAAATCAATCAGCCCCAGCATTTT.

This chain joins TRBV29-1 and TRBJ2-3; D gene ambiguous. V was clipped by 3 bases and J by 1 base, with 29 bases between them. The CDR3 has 20 amino acids. Germline loops: CDR1 SQVTM, CDR2 ANQGSEA. The CDR3 bases are TGCAGCGTTGAGGGTGGTGTCAGCCCCTCTAGTGAGTTGGGCACAGATACGCAGTATTTT. It encodes CSVEGGVSPSSELGTDTQYF.

This clone was found a few times. The rearrangement joins TRBV7-2 to TRBJ1-1; no clear D. Germline CDR1 SGHTA, CDR2 FQGNSA. The CDR3 runs to 14 residues. V lost 0 bases and J 3 bases, leaving 8 bases between the germline ends. DNA of the CDR3: TGTGCCAGCAGCTTAGCCCAGGTAGACACTGAAGCTTTCTTT. Protein sequence: CASSLAQVDTEAFF.

This clone came up a few times. The J gene is TRBJ1-1, the V gene TRBV1; the table's TRBD1 call for D was not verified on the DNA. TRBV1 is labeled a pseudogene. This CDR3 contains 18 residues. The CDR3 DNA follows: TGCACCAGCAGCCAATTACAGGGGGTGGTGGTTAAGGACACTGAAGCTTTCTTT. This encodes CTSSQLQGVVVKDTEAFF.

The chain uses TRBV7-3 and TRBJ1-1, with TRBD1 matching over 7 bases. The CDR3 consists of 13 residues. Germline V gene sequence: CDR1 SGHTA, CDR2 FQGTGA. The V gene end was trimmed by 5 bases and the J gene end by 10 bases; junction bases not matched to a gene: 10. This CDR3 reads CASSRDRESGAFF. The DNA for the CDR3 is TGTGCCAGCAGCAGAGACAGGGAGTCGGGAGCTTTCTTT.

The V gene is TRBV7-9, the J gene TRBJ2-5, with 7 bases identical to TRBD2. The CDR3 extends over 15 amino acids. Germline lookup yields CDR1 SEHNR and CDR2 FQNEAQ (reference sequence). Losses at the gene ends were 5 bases for V and 4 bases for J; bases not matched to a gene: 10. The CDR3 reads CASSRGSGAGETQYF. In DNA, the CDR3 is TGTGCCAGCAGCCGTGGAAGCGGGGCTGGAGAGACCCAGTACTTC.

In its sample, this clone was seen once. The gene calls are TRBV27 and TRBJ2-1, with 12 nucleotides matching TRBD2. Per germline, CDR1 MNHEY and CDR2 SMNVEV (reference sequence). The V gene end was trimmed by 5 bases and the J gene end by 2 bases; junction bases not matched to a gene: 10. This CDR3 has 18 residues. The CDR3 sequence is CASSPRASGRVTYNEQFF. The DNA of the CDR3 is TGTGCCAGCAGTCCCCGGGCTAGCGGGAGGGTCACCTACAATGAGCAGTTCTTC.

The rearrangement links TRBV25-1 to TRBJ1-4; D might be TRBD1 (6 bases). The ends were cut back, 3 bases at V and 3 bases at J, with 8 bases in the middle. Germline V gene lookup returns CDR1 MGHDK and CDR2 SYGVNS. The CDR3 is 14 amino acids. The CDR3: CASSEPGANEKLFF. The CDR3, as DNA: TGTGCCAGCAGTGAGCCAGGGGCTAATGAAAAACTGTTTTTT.

The V and J genes are TRBV7-9 and TRBJ1-6; the match to TRBD1 covers 10 bases. The CDR3 is made up of 18 amino acids. The trim removed 1 base at V and 7 bases at J, leaving 10 bases unmatched. Germline CDR1 SEHNR, CDR2 FQNEAQ (reference sequence). In DNA form, the CDR3 reads TGTGCCAGCAGCTTAGTTCTTATTCGGGACAGGGGAAATTCACCCCTCCACTTT. It encodes CASSLVLIRDRGNSPLHF.

Written as DNA, the CDR3 is TGTGCCAGCAGTAACCCGGGACTTGCAGATACGCAGTATTTT. Its translation: CASSNPGLADTQYF. The chain joins TRBV28 to TRBJ2-3, with TRBD2 as a possible D gene (6 bases). The CDR3 spans 14 residues. V dropped 5 bases and J dropped 4 bases, with 13 bases sitting between them. Germline CDR1 reads MDHEN; CDR2 reads SYDVKM.

This chain uses TRBV6-5 with TRBJ2-7, with 9 bases lining up with TRBD1. There are 14 residues in the CDR3. Germline values: CDR1 MNHEY, CDR2 SVGAGI. V shed 6 bases, J shed 3 bases, and the junction held 6 bases outside the gene matches. This CDR3 is CASRGQGPFYEQYF. The CDR3 coding sequence is TGTGCCAGCAGGGGACAGGGACCTTTCTACGAGCAGTACTTC.